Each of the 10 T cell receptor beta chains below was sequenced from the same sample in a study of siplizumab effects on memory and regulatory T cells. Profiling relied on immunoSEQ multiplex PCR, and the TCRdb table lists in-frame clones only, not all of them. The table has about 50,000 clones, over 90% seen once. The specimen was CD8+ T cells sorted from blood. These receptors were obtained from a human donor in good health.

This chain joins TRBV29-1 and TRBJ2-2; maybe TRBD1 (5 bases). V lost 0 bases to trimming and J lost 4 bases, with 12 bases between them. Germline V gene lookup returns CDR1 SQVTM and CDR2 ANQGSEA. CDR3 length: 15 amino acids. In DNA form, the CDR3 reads TGCAGCGTTGAAGAGGCGGACACCTTCACCGGGGAGCTGTTTTTT. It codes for CSVEEADTFTGELFF.

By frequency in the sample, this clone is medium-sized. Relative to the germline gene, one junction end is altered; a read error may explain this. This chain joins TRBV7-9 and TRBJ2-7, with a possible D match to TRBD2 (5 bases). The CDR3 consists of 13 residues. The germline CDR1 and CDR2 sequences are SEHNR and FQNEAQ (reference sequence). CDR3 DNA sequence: TGTGCCAGCAGGGACTCTCAGCCCGCAAATGTGAACTTC. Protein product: CASRDSQPANVNF.

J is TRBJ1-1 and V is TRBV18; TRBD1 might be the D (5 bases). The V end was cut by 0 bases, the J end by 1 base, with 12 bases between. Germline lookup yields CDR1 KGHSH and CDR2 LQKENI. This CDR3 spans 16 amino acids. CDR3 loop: CASSPPGKGKNTEAFF. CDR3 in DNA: TGTGCCAGCTCACCACCGGGGAAGGGGAAGAACACTGAAGCTTTCTTT.

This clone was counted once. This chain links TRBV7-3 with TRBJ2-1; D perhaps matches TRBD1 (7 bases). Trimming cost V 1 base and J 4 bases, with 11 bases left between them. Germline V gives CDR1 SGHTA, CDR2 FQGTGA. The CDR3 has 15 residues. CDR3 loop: CASSLSGTAYNEQFF. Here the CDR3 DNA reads TGTGCCAGCAGCTTAAGCGGGACAGCTTACAATGAGCAGTTCTTC.

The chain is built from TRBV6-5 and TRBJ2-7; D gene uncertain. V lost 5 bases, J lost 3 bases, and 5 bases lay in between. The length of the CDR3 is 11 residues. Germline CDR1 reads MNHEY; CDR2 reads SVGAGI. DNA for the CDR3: TGTGCCAGCAGTGACGGCTACGAGCAGTACTTC. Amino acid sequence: CASSDGYEQYF.

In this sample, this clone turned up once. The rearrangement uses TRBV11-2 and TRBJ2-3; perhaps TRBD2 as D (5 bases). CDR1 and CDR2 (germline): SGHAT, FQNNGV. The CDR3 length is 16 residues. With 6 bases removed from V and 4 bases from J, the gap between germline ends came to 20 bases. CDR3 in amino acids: CASRKEPGYEADTQYF. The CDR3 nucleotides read TGTGCCAGCAGAAAAGAACCGGGGTATGAGGCAGATACGCAGTATTTT.

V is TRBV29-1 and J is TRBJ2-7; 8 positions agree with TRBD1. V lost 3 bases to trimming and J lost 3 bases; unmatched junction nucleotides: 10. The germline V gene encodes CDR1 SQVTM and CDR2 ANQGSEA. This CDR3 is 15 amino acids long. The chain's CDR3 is CSVEFVGQEIYEQYF. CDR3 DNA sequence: TGCAGCGTTGAGTTTGTGGGACAGGAAATCTACGAGCAGTACTTC.

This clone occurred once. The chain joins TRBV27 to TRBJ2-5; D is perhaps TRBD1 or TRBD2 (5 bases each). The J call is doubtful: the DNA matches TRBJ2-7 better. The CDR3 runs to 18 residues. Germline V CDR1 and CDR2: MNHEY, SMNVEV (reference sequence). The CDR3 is CASSKGTINLQPSYEQYF. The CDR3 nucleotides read TGTGCCAGCTCGAAGGGGACCATTAACCTCCAACCCTCCTACGAGCAGTACTTC.

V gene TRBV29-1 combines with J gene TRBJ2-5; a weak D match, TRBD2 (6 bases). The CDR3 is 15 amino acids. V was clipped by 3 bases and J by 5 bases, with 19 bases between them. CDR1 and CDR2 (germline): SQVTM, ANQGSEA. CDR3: CSVDRRGNWGETQYF. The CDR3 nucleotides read TGCAGCGTTGATAGGCGGGGAAACTGGGGGGAGACCCAGTACTTC.

The chain's CDR3 is CASSLEGTGNQPQHF. As DNA, the CDR3 is TGTGCCAGCAGCTTAGAAGGGACAGGGAATCAGCCCCAGCATTTT. The chain joins TRBV7-8 to TRBJ1-5, with TRBD1 identical over 9 bases. The CDR3 has 15 residues. Germline assignment: CDR1 SGHVS and CDR2 FQNEAQ. V gave up 1 base and J gave up 4 bases; unmatched junction bases: 2.